This TCR beta chain is drawn from a study of control samples from healthy donors and cancer patients. Only in-frame clones appear in the TCRdb table, and some are missing; sequencing was by immunoSEQ multiplex PCR. This sample has around 200,000 clones; over 80% occur once, and the top ten carry roughly 1.5%. The germline V and J ends were trimmed by 4 bases and 2 bases, with 2 bases remaining between them. The CDR3 contains 10 residues. Germline V gives CDR1 DFQATT, CDR2 SNEGSKA (reference sequence). J is TRBJ2-5 and V is TRBV20-1; no reliable D call. Sequences were obtained from blood. The clonotype was recovered from a man aged 18 to 30 in good health. The DNA for the CDR3 is TGCAGTGCTATTCAAGAGACCCAGTACTTC. It is translated as CSAIQETQYF.